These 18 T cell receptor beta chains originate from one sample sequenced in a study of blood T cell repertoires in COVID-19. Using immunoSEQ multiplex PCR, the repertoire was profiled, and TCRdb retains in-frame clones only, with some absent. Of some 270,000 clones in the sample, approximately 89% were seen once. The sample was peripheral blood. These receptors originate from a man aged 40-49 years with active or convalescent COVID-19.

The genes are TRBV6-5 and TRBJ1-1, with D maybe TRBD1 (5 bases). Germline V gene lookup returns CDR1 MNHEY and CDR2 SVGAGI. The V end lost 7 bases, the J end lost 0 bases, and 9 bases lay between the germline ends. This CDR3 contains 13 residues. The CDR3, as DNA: TGTGCCAGCACCAAGACAGTGAACACTGAAGCTTTCTTT. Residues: CASTKTVNTEAFF.

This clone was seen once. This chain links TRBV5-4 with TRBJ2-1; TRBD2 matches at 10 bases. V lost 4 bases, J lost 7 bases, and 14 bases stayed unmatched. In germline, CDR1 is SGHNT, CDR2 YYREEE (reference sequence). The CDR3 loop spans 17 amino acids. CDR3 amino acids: CASSPTFLAGVGNEQFF. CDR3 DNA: TGTGCCAGCAGCCCAACCTTTCTAGCGGGGGTGGGGAATGAGCAGTTCTTC.

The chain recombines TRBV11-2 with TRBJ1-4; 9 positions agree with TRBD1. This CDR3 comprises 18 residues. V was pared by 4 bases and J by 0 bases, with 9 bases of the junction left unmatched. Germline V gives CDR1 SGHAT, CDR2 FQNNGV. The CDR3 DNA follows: TGTGCCAGCAGCTCCCAGAGGGACAGGGTATCAACTAATGAAAAACTGTTTTTT. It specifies CASSSQRDRVSTNEKLFF.

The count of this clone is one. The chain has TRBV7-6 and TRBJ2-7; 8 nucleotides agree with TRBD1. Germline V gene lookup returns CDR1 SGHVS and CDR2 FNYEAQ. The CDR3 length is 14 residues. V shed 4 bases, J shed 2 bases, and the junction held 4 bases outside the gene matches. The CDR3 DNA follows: TGTGCCAGCAGCTCCCGACAGGGGCCCTACGAGCAGTACTTC. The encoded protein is CASSSRQGPYEQYF.

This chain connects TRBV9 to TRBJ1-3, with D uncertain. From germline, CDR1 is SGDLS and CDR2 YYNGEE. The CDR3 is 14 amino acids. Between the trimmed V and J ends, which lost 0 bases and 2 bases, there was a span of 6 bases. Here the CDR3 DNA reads TGTGCCAGCAGCGTAGCCGGGACTGGAAACACCATATATTTT. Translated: CASSVAGTGNTIYF.

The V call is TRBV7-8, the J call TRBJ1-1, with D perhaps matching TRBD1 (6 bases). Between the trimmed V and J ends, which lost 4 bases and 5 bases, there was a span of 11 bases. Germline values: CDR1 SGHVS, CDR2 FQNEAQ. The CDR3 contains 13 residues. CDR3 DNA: TGTGCCAGCAGCTCCCTGAGGGGGACTGAAGCTTTCTTT. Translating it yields CASSSLRGTEAFF. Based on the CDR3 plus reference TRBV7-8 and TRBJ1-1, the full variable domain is GAGVSQSPRYKVAKRGQDVALRCDPISGHVSLFWYQQALGQGPEFLTYFQNEAQLDKSGLPSDRFFAERPEGSVSTLKIQRTQQEDSAVYLCASSSLRGTEAFFGQGTRLTVV.

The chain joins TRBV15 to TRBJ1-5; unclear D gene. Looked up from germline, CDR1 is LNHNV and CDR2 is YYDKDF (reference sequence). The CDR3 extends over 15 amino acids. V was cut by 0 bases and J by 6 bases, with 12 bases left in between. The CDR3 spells CATSRDVLRSQPQHF. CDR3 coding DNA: TGTGCCACCAGCAGAGATGTATTAAGGAGTCAGCCCCAGCATTTT.

The chain's CDR3 is CASSSTGGYGYTF. CDR3 DNA: TGTGCCAGCAGCTCGACAGGGGGTTATGGCTACACCTTC. This rearrangement joins TRBV7-9 to TRBJ1-2; 9 bases match TRBD1. CDR1 and CDR2 from the germline V gene are SEHNR and FQNEAQ (reference sequence). The CDR3 consists of 13 residues. V gave up 4 bases and J gave up 5 bases; unmatched junction bases: 2.

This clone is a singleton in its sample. CDR3 nucleotide sequence: TGTGCCAGCAGCTCGGGGACAGGCTCCTACGAGCAGTACTTC. It encodes CASSSGTGSYEQYF. V gene TRBV13 combines with J gene TRBJ2-7, with 8 bases lining up with TRBD1. The CDR3 loop spans 14 amino acids. The junction had 2 bases not matched to a gene; V was cut back by 4 bases and J by 0 bases. Per germline, CDR1 PRHDT and CDR2 FYEKMQ (reference sequence).

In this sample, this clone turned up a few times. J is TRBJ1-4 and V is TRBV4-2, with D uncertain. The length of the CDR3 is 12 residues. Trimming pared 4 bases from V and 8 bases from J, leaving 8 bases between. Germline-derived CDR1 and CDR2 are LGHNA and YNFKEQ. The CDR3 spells CASSPMGEKLFF. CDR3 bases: TGTGCCAGCAGCCCGATGGGCGAAAAACTGTTTTTT.

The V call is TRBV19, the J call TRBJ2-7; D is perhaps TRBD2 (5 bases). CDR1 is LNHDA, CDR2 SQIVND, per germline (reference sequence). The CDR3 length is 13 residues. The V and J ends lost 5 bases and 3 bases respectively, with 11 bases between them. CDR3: CASSVRDFYEQYF. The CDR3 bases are TGTGCCAGTAGTGTGAGGGATTTCTACGAGCAGTACTTC.

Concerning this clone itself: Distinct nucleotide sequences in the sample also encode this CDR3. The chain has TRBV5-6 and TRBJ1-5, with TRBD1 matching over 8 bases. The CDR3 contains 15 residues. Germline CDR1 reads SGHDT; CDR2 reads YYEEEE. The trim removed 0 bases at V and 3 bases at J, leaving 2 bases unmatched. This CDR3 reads CASSLGQGNNQPQHF. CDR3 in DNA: TGTGCCAGCAGCTTGGGACAGGGGAACAATCAGCCCCAGCATTTT.

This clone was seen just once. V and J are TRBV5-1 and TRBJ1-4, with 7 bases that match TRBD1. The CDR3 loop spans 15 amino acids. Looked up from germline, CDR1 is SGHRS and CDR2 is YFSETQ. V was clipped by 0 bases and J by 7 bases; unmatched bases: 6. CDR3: CASSLVGGSGEKLFF. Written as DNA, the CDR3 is TGCGCCAGCAGCTTGGTAGGGGGCAGTGGTGAAAAACTGTTTTTT.

The CDR3 bases are TGTGCCAGCAGCCCCGACAAACTCGGGACCCAGTACTTC. Translating it yields CASSPDKLGTQYF. The genes are TRBV7-4 and TRBJ2-5, with D unresolved. The CDR3 contains 13 residues. Trimming removed 5 bases from V and 7 bases from J, with 14 bases in between. The V gene's germline CDR1 is SGHVT and CDR2 SQSDAQ.

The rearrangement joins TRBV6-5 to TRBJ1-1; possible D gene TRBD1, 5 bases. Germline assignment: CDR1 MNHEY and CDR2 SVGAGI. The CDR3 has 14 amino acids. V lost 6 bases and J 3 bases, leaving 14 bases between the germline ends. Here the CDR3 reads CASSTAGGDTEAFF. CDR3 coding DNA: TGTGCCAGCAGCACCGCGGGGGGTGACACTGAAGCTTTCTTT.

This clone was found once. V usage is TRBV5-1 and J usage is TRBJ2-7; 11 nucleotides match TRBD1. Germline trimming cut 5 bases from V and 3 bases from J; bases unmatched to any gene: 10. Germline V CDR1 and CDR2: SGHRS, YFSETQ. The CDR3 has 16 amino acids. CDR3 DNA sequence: TGCGCCAGCAGTCCCGGGACAGGGGGTACCCTCTACGAGCAGTACTTC. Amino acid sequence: CASSPGTGGTLYEQYF.

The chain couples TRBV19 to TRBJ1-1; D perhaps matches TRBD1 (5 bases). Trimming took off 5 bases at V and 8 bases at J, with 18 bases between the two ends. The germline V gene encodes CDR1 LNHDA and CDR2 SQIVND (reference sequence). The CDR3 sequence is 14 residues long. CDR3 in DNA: TGTGCCAGTAGTCCCCAGGGAACAACGAAAGAAGCTTTCTTT. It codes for CASSPQGTTKEAFF.

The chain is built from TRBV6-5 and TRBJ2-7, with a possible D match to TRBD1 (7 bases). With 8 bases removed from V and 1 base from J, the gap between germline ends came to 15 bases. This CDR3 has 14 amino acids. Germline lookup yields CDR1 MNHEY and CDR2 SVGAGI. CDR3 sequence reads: CASQGGLDSYEQYF. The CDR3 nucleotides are TGTGCCAGCCAGGGGGGACTTGATTCCTACGAGCAGTACTTC.